What follows are 15 T cell receptor beta chains derived from one specimen sequenced in a study of cytomegalovirus exposure and HLA in healthy donors (dated by TCRdb to 2015 to 2018). Library preparation used the immunoSEQ multiplex PCR assay. For the multiplex PCR, a mixture combining 60 forward primers for TCR Vbeta segments and 13 reverse primers for TCR Jbeta segments was used. In its TCRdb copy, this immuneACCESS table keeps in-frame sequences only and misses some clones. Where compared with another copy, unresolved V genes explain less than half of these, and the others have no known cause. The sample table holds hundreds of thousands of clones, of which roughly 80% were seen once. The ten largest clones take up 2.5% to 3% of the sample. The sample consisted of PBMCs. The receptors derive from a man aged 25 to 40 in good health and CMV-seronegative.

The chain joins TRBV5-6 to TRBJ2-2; 8 bases map to TRBD1. The CDR3 spans 15 residues. Trimming at V came to 4 bases and at J to 1 base, leaving 3 bases not matched to a gene. Germline V gene sequence: CDR1 SGHDT, CDR2 YYEEEE. The CDR3 loop reads CASSGQGVNTGELFF. The CDR3 DNA reads TGTGCCAGCAGCGGACAGGGAGTGAACACCGGGGAGCTGTTTTTT. The full variable domain, in which reference TRBV5-6 and TRBJ2-2 provide the parts outside the CDR3, is DAGVTQSPTHLIKTRGQQVTLRCSPKSGHDTVSWYQQALGQGPQFIFQYYEEEERQRGNFPDRFSGHQFPNYSSELNVNALLLGDSALYLCASSGQGVNTGELFFGEGSRLTVL.

The chain has TRBV7-9 and TRBJ1-2, with TRBD1 matching 11 bases. The CDR3 is 18 amino acids. The ends lost 0 bases at V and 0 bases at J; junction bases unmatched: 6. CDR1 is SEHNR and CDR2 is FQNEAQ in the germline V gene (reference sequence). The CDR3 region is CASSLAGQGALSNYGYTF. The DNA for the CDR3 is TGTGCCAGCAGCTTAGCCGGACAGGGGGCGCTTTCTAACTATGGCTACACCTTC.

In this sample, this clone turned up once. The chain is built from TRBV9 and TRBJ2-1; a possible D gene is TRBD1 (5 bases). The CDR3 is made up of 15 amino acids. CDR1 and CDR2 (germline): SGDLS, YYNGEE. The V gene lost 0 bases and the J gene lost 9 bases, with 16 bases spanning the gap. CDR3 loop: CASSVAAQGFGEQFF. CDR3 DNA sequence: TGTGCCAGCAGCGTAGCTGCCCAGGGTTTCGGTGAGCAGTTCTTC.

In regard to this clone: One end of the junction fails to match germline, which may point to a read error. V and J are TRBV7-3 and TRBJ2-6, with 7 bases lining up with TRBD1. Per germline, CDR1 SGHTA and CDR2 FQGTGA. CDR3 length: 19 amino acids. CDR3 in amino acids: CASSLDARQGVSGASVLTF. CDR3 nucleotide sequence: TGTGCCAGCAGCCTCGATGCGAGACAGGGAGTATCTGGGGCCAGCGTCCTGACTTTC.

The rearrangement uses TRBV6-1 and TRBJ1-3, with 7 bases lining up with TRBD1. The CDR3 runs to 14 residues. Germline CDR1 reads MNHNS; CDR2 reads SASEGT. V dropped 7 bases and J dropped 4; count of bases not matched to a gene: 7. The CDR3 DNA is TGTGCCAGCACCGACAGGGTATTGGGAAACACCATATATTTT. Its protein is CASTDRVLGNTIYF.

This clone is a singleton in its sample. The chain has TRBV27 and TRBJ1-4, with no clear D. The CDR3 is 15 amino acids. The germline gives CDR1 MNHEY, CDR2 SMNVEV (reference sequence). Trimming cost V 3 bases and J 2 bases, with 10 bases left between them. CDR3 coding DNA: TGTGCCAGCAGTTTGCAGGTTGGGACTAATGAAAAACTGTTTTTT. Residues: CASSLQVGTNEKLFF.

V is TRBV4-3 and J is TRBJ1-4; possibly TRBD1 for D (6 bases). Trimming took off 0 bases at V and 2 bases at J, with 22 bases between the two ends. The CDR3 runs to 20 residues. Germline CDR1 is LGHNA and CDR2 is YSLEER. The CDR3 nucleotides read TGCGCCAGCAGCCAAGAGCATGGCAACGACAGGTATCGGACTAATGAAAAACTGTTTTTT. As protein: CASSQEHGNDRYRTNEKLFF.

The V and J genes are TRBV28 and TRBJ1-4, with D possibly matching TRBD1 (5 bases). Germline CDR1 and CDR2: MDHEN and SYDVKM. Trimming stripped 0 bases from V and 1 base from J, with 18 bases between. The CDR3 loop spans 19 amino acids. In DNA, the CDR3 is TGTGCCAGCAGTTTATGGAAGCAGGGCAGGAGGGGAACTAATGAAAAACTGTTTTTT. This sequence encodes CASSLWKQGRRGTNEKLFF.

The chain is built from TRBV5-1 and TRBJ1-2, with D maybe TRBD1 (6 bases). Germline loops: CDR1 SGHRS, CDR2 YFSETQ. Trimming stripped 0 bases from V and 4 bases from J, with 10 bases between. This CDR3 is 14 amino acids long. CDR3 DNA sequence: TGCGCCAGCAGCTTGGACAGGGCTACCTATGGCTACACCTTC. It specifies CASSLDRATYGYTF.

The chain couples TRBV6-5 to TRBJ1-1; D is unresolved. The CDR3 sequence is 13 residues long. Trimming pared 4 bases from V and 4 bases from J, leaving 10 bases between. The germline V gene encodes CDR1 MNHEY and CDR2 SVGAGI. In DNA, the CDR3 is TGTGCCAGCAGTTTTGGAGGATCCACTGAAGCTTTCTTT. Translation gives CASSFGGSTEAFF.

This clone was counted once. This chain uses TRBV9 with TRBJ2-2, with D tentatively TRBD2 (5 bases). The germline CDR1 and CDR2 sequences are SGDLS and YYNGEE. Trimming took off 0 bases at V and 0 bases at J, with 9 bases between the two ends. The CDR3 is 16 residues long. CDR3 protein: CASSVGAAANTGELFF. CDR3 bases: TGTGCCAGCAGCGTAGGAGCGGCCGCGAACACCGGGGAGCTGTTTTTT.

This clone was observed a handful of times. This rearrangement joins TRBV28 to TRBJ1-5; 7 nucleotides line up with TRBD1. The CDR3 runs to 13 residues. Looked up from germline, CDR1 is MDHEN and CDR2 is SYDVKM. Germline trimming cut 6 bases from V and 7 bases from J; bases unmatched to any gene: 6. This CDR3 is CASRPTGRQPQHF. The CDR3 nucleotides are TGTGCCAGCAGACCGACAGGGAGGCAGCCCCAGCATTTT.

The V and J genes are TRBV5-1 and TRBJ2-1; TRBD2 agrees at 13 bases. With 5 bases clipped from V and 4 bases from J, the junction kept 6 bases outside the gene matches. The germline gives CDR1 SGHRS, CDR2 YFSETQ. CDR3 length equals 16 residues. The CDR3 bases are TGCGCCAGCAGGACGACTAGCGGGGGGCCTTACAATGAGCAGTTCTTC. It translates to CASRTTSGGPYNEQFF.

The chain recombines TRBV28 with TRBJ1-5; D may be TRBD1 (5 bases). V was clipped by 2 bases and J by 5 bases, with 19 bases between them. CDR1 is MDHEN and CDR2 is SYDVKM in the germline V gene. CDR3 length: 17 residues. The CDR3 bases are TGTGCCAGCAGTTTACCAGGGTACCCGCGGTCCGATCAGCCCCAGCATTTT. It is translated as CASSLPGYPRSDQPQHF. The complete variable domain, with remaining parts taken from reference TRBV28 and TRBJ1-5, reads DVKVTQSSRYLVKRTGEKVFLECVQDMDHENMFWYRQDPGLGLRLIYFSYDVKMKEKGDIPEGYSVSREKKERFSLILESASTNQTSMYLCASSLPGYPRSDQPQHFGDGTRLSIL.

J is TRBJ2-5 and V is TRBV5-4, with no clear D. CDR3 length equals 14 residues. CDR1 and CDR2 (germline): SGHNT, YYREEE (reference sequence). V was shortened by 4 bases and J by 2 bases, with 12 bases between the two germline ends. CDR3 nucleotide sequence: TGTGCCAGCAGCCCCGAGCCAGGACAAGAGACCCAGTACTTC. Residues: CASSPEPGQETQYF.